This T cell receptor beta chain was recovered during a study of T cell responses to AZD1222 COVID-19 vaccine. Regarding the study as a whole: In all cases, repertoires were sampled only after the peak T cell response.

Note on this clone: Its antigen remains unknown.

Measured with immunoSEQ multiplex PCR; TCRdb has only the in-frame clones, and not every one. The sample yields over 150,000 clones, 85% to 90% seen once. This CDR3 spans 15 amino acids. The germline V gene has CDR1 SEHNR and CDR2 FQNEAQ (reference sequence). Trimming pared 4 bases from V and 4 bases from J, leaving 13 bases between. V and J are TRBV7-9 and TRBJ1-4; tentative D call: TRBD1 (5 bases). Sequencing used peripheral blood, obtained on day 0 of AZD1222 vaccination. This receptor was taken from an adult in good health. DNA for the CDR3: TGTGCCAGCAGCTATACAGGAACTTATAATGAAAAACTGTTTTTT. Translation: CASSYTGTYNEKLFF.